These 28 T cell receptor beta chains were all obtained from the same sample, sequenced in a study of identical twins. TCRdb used MiXCR to reprocess the 5' RACE reads, holding one entry per CDR3 protein. This sample has about 890,000 distinct CDR3 sequences, with about 12% found just once. Another study also made use of these data, one on yellow fever vaccine responses in identical twins.

The sample was PBMCs. The receptor set was obtained from a young woman in good health.

This clonotype was counted between two and nine times. This sequence joins TRBV7-6 and TRBJ2-4; TRBD2 agrees at 12 bases. Germline V gives CDR1 SGHVS, CDR2 FNYEAQ. The CDR3 consists of 17 residues. V lost 5 bases, J lost 3 bases, and 8 bases stayed unmatched. In DNA, the CDR3 is TGTGCCAGCAGCACCCGACTAGCGGGAGAGGACAAAAACATTCAGTACTTC. Translation: CASSTRLAGEDKNIQYF. The full variable domain, completed using reference TRBV7-6 and TRBJ2-4, is GAGVSQSPRYKVTKRGQDVALRCDPISGHVSLYWYRQALGQGPEFLTYFNYEAQQDKSGLPNDRFSAERPEGSISTLTIQRTEQRDSAMYRCASSTRLAGEDKNIQYFGAGTRLSVL.

This clonotype was counted a few times. This rearrangement joins TRBV20-1 to TRBJ2-5; no clear D gene. Germline assignment: CDR1 DFQATT and CDR2 SNEGSKA (reference sequence). The CDR3 is 14 amino acids. Trimming took off 4 bases at V and 4 bases at J, with 16 bases between the two ends. The CDR3 region is CSANVAATGETQYF. The CDR3 DNA is TGCAGTGCTAATGTTGCGGCCACGGGAGAGACCCAGTACTTC.

This clonotype was seen many times. The chain is built from TRBV5-1 and TRBJ2-1; the D gene is possibly TRBD2 (5 bases). This CDR3 contains 14 residues. V was shortened by 1 base and J by 6 bases, with 11 bases between the two germline ends. Germline assignment: CDR1 SGHRS and CDR2 YFSETQ. The CDR3 here is CASSLTRAGNEQFF. The DNA for the CDR3 is TGCGCCAGCAGCTTGACTAGAGCAGGCAATGAGCAGTTCTTC.

There are many counts of this clonotype. V and J are TRBV20-1 and TRBJ2-7, with 9 bases aligning to TRBD1. This CDR3 has 17 residues. V was pared by 6 bases and J by 6 bases, with 21 bases of the junction left unmatched. Germline V gene data show CDR1 as DFQATT and CDR2 as SNEGSKA (reference sequence). The CDR3, as DNA: TGCAGTGCCCGTGGACAGGGGATATCCGTCTCTCCTACCGAGCAGTACGTC. Encoded protein: CSARGQGISVSPTEQYV.

V usage is TRBV6-5 and J usage is TRBJ2-6; D unclear. The CDR3 length is 17 residues. Germline loops: CDR1 MNHEY, CDR2 SVGAGI. With 0 bases removed from V and 0 bases from J, the gap between germline ends came to 9 bases. CDR3 region: CASSYSVRSSGANVLTF. The CDR3 region has the DNA TGTGCCAGCAGTTACTCTGTCAGGAGCTCTGGGGCCAACGTCCTGACTTTC.

The chain carries TRBV12-3 or TRBV12-4 and TRBJ2-3, with D possibly TRBD2 on 7 matching bases. This CDR3 has 14 amino acids. Trimming left V 1 base short and J 7 bases short, with 12 bases between. The CDR3 coding sequence is TGTGCCAGCAGTTTAGGGGGGGGCGCGAATACGCAGTATTTT. It is translated as CASSLGGGANTQYF.

There are a few counts of this clonotype. This rearrangement joins TRBV18 to TRBJ2-1, with unresolved D. The CDR3 loop spans 16 amino acids. CDR1 KGHSH and CDR2 LQKENI come from the germline V gene. The V end lost 2 bases, the J end lost 6 bases, and 17 bases lay between the germline ends. CDR3 amino acids: CASSPGGKVSANEQFF. The CDR3 bases are TGTGCCAGCTCACCAGGTGGTAAGGTTTCGGCCAATGAGCAGTTCTTC.

The chain is built from TRBV2 and TRBJ2-7; D call uncertain. CDR1 and CDR2 from the germline V gene are SNHLY and FYNNEI. The CDR3 is 11 residues long. The V gene lost 6 bases and the J gene lost 9 bases, with 12 bases spanning the gap. The CDR3 region is CASRGSIGQYV. CDR3 DNA: TGTGCCAGCAGAGGTAGTATAGGGCAGTACGTC.

This clonotype showed up just a few times. CDR3 residues: CASSHLGAKNIQYF. Here the CDR3 DNA reads TGTGCCAGCAGCCACCTTGGGGCCAAAAACATTCAGTACTTC. The chain has TRBV3-1 and TRBJ2-4; D is ambiguous. Germline V lookup: CDR1 LGHDT, CDR2 YNNKEL (reference sequence). V lost 3 bases, J lost 1 base, and 7 bases lay in between. The CDR3 consists of 14 residues.

The V gene is TRBV11-3, the J gene TRBJ2-7, with D perhaps TRBD1 or TRBD2 (6 bases each). Trimming shortened V by 5 bases and J by 6 bases, and 23 bases separated the two germline ends. The V gene's germline CDR1 is SGHNT and CDR2 YENEEA. The length of the CDR3 is 16 residues. CDR3 loop: CASSASGGGVSGEQYF. The CDR3 DNA follows: TGTGCCAGCAGCGCCAGTGGAGGGGGAGTTTCGGGCGAGCAGTACTTC.

This clonotype has at least ten counts. J is TRBJ1-5 and V is TRBV12-3 or TRBV12-4; TRBD1 matches at 9 bases. V gave up 6 bases and J gave up 4 bases; unmatched junction bases: 4. This CDR3 spans 14 amino acids. CDR3 nucleotide sequence: TGTGCCAGCAGCCGAGGGACAGGGAATCAGCCCCAGCATTTT. This gives the protein CASSRGTGNQPQHF.

This clonotype was observed many times. The rearrangement joins TRBV4-1 to TRBJ2-3; possibly TRBD1 for D (5 bases). Germline CDR1 and CDR2: MGHRA and YSYEKL. The V gene lost 2 bases and the J gene lost 3 bases, with 6 bases spanning the gap. The CDR3 length is 13 residues. CDR3 DNA sequence: TGCGCCAGCAGCCAACAGGGAACAGATACGCAGTATTTT. It yields the protein CASSQQGTDTQYF.

The rearrangement uses TRBV10-3 and TRBJ2-7, with D perhaps matching TRBD1 or TRBD2 (5 bases each). There are 16 residues in the CDR3. The ends were cut back, 10 bases at V and 2 bases at J, with 24 bases in the middle. Germline V lookup: CDR1 ENHRY, CDR2 SYGVKD. In DNA, the CDR3 is TGTGCCACCTCCAGGGACCGACAGCTAGGGACCTACGAGCAGTACTTC. Translated, it gives CATSRDRQLGTYEQYF.

The chain combines TRBV19 with TRBJ1-2; the match to TRBD1 covers 7 bases. The CDR3 covers 12 residues. The ends lost 8 bases at V and 5 bases at J; junction bases unmatched: 5. Germline V gene lookup returns CDR1 LNHDA and CDR2 SQIVND (reference sequence). CDR3 nucleotides: TGTGCCAGTGAACAGGGGTATTATGGCTACACCTTC. Encoded protein: CASEQGYYGYTF. Variable domain in full (rest from reference TRBV19 and TRBJ1-2): DGGITQSPKYLFRKEGQNVTLSCEQNLNHDAMYWYRQDPGQGLRLIYYSQIVNDFQKGDIAEGYSVSREKKESFPLTVTSAQKNPTAFYLCASEQGYYGYTFGSGTRLTVV.

This clonotype has only a few counts. The V call is TRBV7-8, the J call TRBJ1-1, with unresolved D. There are 14 residues in the CDR3. V was cut by 1 base and J by 4 bases, with 10 bases left in between. The germline V gene has CDR1 SGHVS and CDR2 FQNEAQ. In DNA, the CDR3 is TGTGCCAGCAGCTTAGTAGATTCGGGCACTGAAGCTTTCTTT. Protein product: CASSLVDSGTEAFF.

Ten or more counts support this clonotype. V gene TRBV3-1 combines with J gene TRBJ2-5, with 15 positions matching TRBD2. CDR3 size: 20 residues. Losses at the gene ends were 0 bases for V and 5 bases for J; bases not matched to a gene: 13. Germline V gene lookup returns CDR1 LGHDT and CDR2 YNNKEL (reference sequence). CDR3 residues: CASSQEIPNSGLAGGETQYF. The CDR3 DNA is TGTGCCAGCAGCCAAGAAATTCCAAACAGTGGACTAGCGGGGGGGGAGACCCAGTACTTC.

This sequence joins TRBV3-1 and TRBJ1-1, with D maybe TRBD1 (5 bases). CDR1 and CDR2 from the germline V gene are LGHDT and YNNKEL (reference sequence). V lost 3 bases and J 7 bases, leaving 9 bases between the germline ends. This CDR3 is 12 amino acids long. CDR3 amino acids: CASSQGVGEAFF. CDR3 nucleotides: TGTGCCAGCAGCCAGGGGGTAGGTGAAGCTTTCTTT.

The table lists this clonotype with a few counts. The rearrangement uses TRBV2 and TRBJ2-7; D not resolved. Germline-derived CDR1 and CDR2 are SNHLY and FYNNEI. The CDR3 extends over 14 amino acids. The V end lost 1 base, the J end lost 1 base, and 8 bases lay between the germline ends. The CDR3 spells CASSEGKASYEQYF. DNA for the CDR3: TGTGCCAGCAGTGAAGGGAAAGCTTCCTACGAGCAGTACTTC.

The genes are TRBV29-1 and TRBJ1-3; the D gene is possibly TRBD1 (6 bases). Trimming removed 7 bases at V and 0 bases at J, with 13 bases between. In germline, CDR1 is SQVTM, CDR2 ANQGSEA. CDR3 length: 14 residues. The CDR3 nucleotides read TGCAGCGGTACACAGGGAGCCTCTGGAAACACCATATATTTT. The encoded protein is CSGTQGASGNTIYF.

This clonotype was counted a few times. The rearrangement uses TRBV20-1 and TRBJ1-6, with 9 bases that match TRBD1. V was clipped by 6 bases and J by 3 bases; unmatched bases: 6. CDR3 size: 15 residues. CDR1 is DFQATT and CDR2 is SNEGSKA in the germline V gene (reference sequence). DNA for the CDR3: TGCAGTGCAAGGGACAGGGCTTTCTATAATTCACCCCTCCACTTT. Its translation: CSARDRAFYNSPLHF.

This clonotype was found many times. The CDR3 nucleotides are TGTGCCATCAGAGACCCTATGGGGGGAGACTACGAGCAGTACTTC. Translated: CAIRDPMGGDYEQYF. This chain links TRBV10-3 with TRBJ2-7, with D perhaps TRBD2 (6 bases). Germline CDR1 reads ENHRY; CDR2 reads SYGVKD. Trimming removed 6 bases at V and 3 bases at J, with 18 bases between. The CDR3 runs to 15 residues.

The rearrangement uses TRBV2 and TRBJ2-3; 12 bases line up with TRBD2. The CDR3 is 18 amino acids. After removal of 0 bases from V and 2 bases from J, the junction contained 6 bases not matched to a gene. Germline V gene sequence: CDR1 SNHLY, CDR2 FYNNEI. CDR3 DNA: TGTGCCAGCAGTGAAGCGTCTAGCGGGAGGGCCGTCACAGATACGCAGTATTTT. Translation gives CASSEASSGRAVTDTQYF.

This clonotype was seen at least ten times. The gene calls are TRBV2 and TRBJ2-1, with 13 positions matching TRBD2. Germline V gene data show CDR1 as SNHLY and CDR2 as FYNNEI. The CDR3 has 15 residues. Unmatched junction bases numbered 7, after V lost 6 bases and J lost 8 bases. The CDR3 DNA reads as TGTGCCAGCAGGGAAACTAGCGGGGGGGCTCATGAGCAGTTCTTC. This sequence encodes CASRETSGGAHEQFF. The full variable domain, with the rest looked up from reference TRBV2 and TRBJ2-1, is EPEVTQTPSHQVTQMGQEVILRCVPISNHLYFYWYRQILGQKVEFLVSFYNNEISEKSEIFDDQFSVERPDGSNFTLKIRSTKLEDSAMYFCASRETSGGAHEQFFGPGTRLTVL.

This clonotype was detected ten times or more. This chain connects TRBV28 to TRBJ2-3, with D perhaps assigned TRBD1 or TRBD2 (5 bases each). The CDR3 runs to 16 residues. V dropped 5 bases and J dropped 2 bases, with 17 bases sitting between them. The germline gives CDR1 MDHEN, CDR2 SYDVKM. CDR3: CASSLSPGANTDTQYF. CDR3 nucleotide sequence: TGTGCCAGCAGTCTTAGCCCCGGGGCTAACACAGATACGCAGTATTTT.

The chain uses TRBV6-5 and TRBJ2-1, with D maybe TRBD2 (5 bases). The CDR3 has 13 residues. In germline, CDR1 is MNHEY, CDR2 SVGAGI. V gave up 7 bases and J gave up 3 bases, with 10 bases separating them. CDR3 in amino acids: CASITGSYNEQFF. For the CDR3, the DNA is TGTGCCAGCATTACGGGAAGCTACAATGAGCAGTTCTTC.

This clonotype was counted only a few times. V and J are TRBV11-1 and TRBJ2-7; TRBD1 or TRBD2 may be the D gene (5 bases each). This CDR3 has 14 amino acids. V gave up 7 bases and J gave up 3 bases, with 16 bases separating them. In germline, CDR1 is SGHAT, CDR2 FQDESV (reference sequence). The CDR3 coding sequence is TGTGCCAGCACGACCGGTACAGGAGGCTACGAGCAGTACTTC. The encoded protein is CASTTGTGGYEQYF.

This clonotype was detected many times. As DNA, the CDR3 is TGTGCCATCTCGGCATCCAGCAATCAGCCCCAGCATTTT. Protein product: CAISASSNQPQHF. V gene TRBV10-3 combines with J gene TRBJ1-5; no clear D gene. V was trimmed by 8 bases and J by 1 base, leaving 9 bases between them. CDR3 length: 13 amino acids. Germline V gene data show CDR1 as ENHRY and CDR2 as SYGVKD.

This clonotype turned up a few times. The V call is TRBV20-1, the J call TRBJ1-6, with TRBD1 as a possible D gene (5 bases). This CDR3 comprises 18 residues. The germline CDR1 and CDR2 sequences are DFQATT and SNEGSKA (reference sequence). Trimming removed 1 base from V and 4 bases from J, with 20 bases in between. Here the CDR3 DNA reads TGCAGTGCTAGAGGTCGACAGAAGGCTTTCTCATATAATTCACCCCTCCACTTT. Translating gives CSARGRQKAFSYNSPLHF.